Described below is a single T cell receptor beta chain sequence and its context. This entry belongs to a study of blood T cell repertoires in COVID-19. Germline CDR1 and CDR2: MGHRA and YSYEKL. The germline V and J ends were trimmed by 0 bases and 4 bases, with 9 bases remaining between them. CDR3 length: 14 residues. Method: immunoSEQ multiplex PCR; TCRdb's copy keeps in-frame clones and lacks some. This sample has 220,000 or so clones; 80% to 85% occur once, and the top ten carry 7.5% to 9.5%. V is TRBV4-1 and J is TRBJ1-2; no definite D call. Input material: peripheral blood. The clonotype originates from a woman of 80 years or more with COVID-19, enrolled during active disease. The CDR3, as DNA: TGCGCCAGCAGCCAAGATTGGGCAGTCTATGGCTACACCTTC. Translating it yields CASSQDWAVYGYTF.